This T cell receptor beta chain was captured in a study of blood T cell repertoires in COVID-19 (dated by TCRdb to 2018 to 2020). Looking at the study overall: Samples from collaborators originated in the United States, Italy and Spain and spanned both the acute and convalescent phases of COVID-19. The prospective study material was composed of cDNA or gDNA derived from T cells, B-cell-depleted T cells, or PBMCs. Deeply sampled blood TCRbeta repertoires from subjects exposed to, actively infected with, or recovered from COVID-19 were included in the dataset. The repertoires were released in a freely available public database intended as a resource for research on the immune response to SARS-CoV-2. The samples were drawn from two sources: the first 160 participants of the ongoing ImmuneRACE study, and about 1,300 subjects contributed by 6 global collaborators. Sample metadata almost always included a de-identified subject ID, COVID-19 status, age in years and sex. Where available, HLA class I and class II types were obtained from metadata supplied by the sample provider rather than from assay-based typing.

Each collaborating institution followed its own protocols to collect whole blood in K2EDTA tubes. For TCRbeta analysis, collaborators shipped samples as frozen whole blood, isolated PBMCs, or DNA extracted from either of those sample types. The CDR3, cysteine through phenylalanine, is 16 amino acids long. The kept DNA is CDR3 alone, 48 bases in frame from the first base. V is trimmed back by 0 bases and J by 10 bases, and the junction contains 12 bases that no gene match accounts for. Overall study results and their limits: The amount of clinical and demographic metadata varied by source and participant and was provided uncurated.

The immunoSEQ Assay, a bias-controlled multiplex PCR, was used to amplify TCRbeta CDR3 regions from genomic DNA. The paper's data handling went like this. The number of nucleated cells in each sample was estimated by amplification of reference gene primers within the assay. To quantify the absolute abundance of each unique TCRbeta CDR3 rearrangement, sequence reads were collapsed and filtered. Productive Simpson clonality was computed per sample as the square root of Simpson's diversity index over productive rearrangements. Drawn from immuneACCESS, this table holds only the in-frame rearrangements with V and J called that TCRdb kept. Clones are partly lost; checked studies trace under half to an unresolved V gene and leave the rest unexplained. V and J calls and clone size follow that table, whereas D and trimming were derived from the DNA. A total of 150,000 to 200,000 clones appear in this sample, approximately 80% of them only once. The ten largest clones capture roughly 8.6% of the sample.

Comment on this clone: Its antigen remains unidentified. Within one base of it there is no much larger clone, and no base qualities were kept.

Sequencing was carried out using peripheral blood. The clonotype was recovered from a woman aged 50 to 65 with active or convalescent COVID-19. The receptor chain draws on TRBV23-1 and TRBJ1-1, with 9 middle bases fitting TRBD1. TRBV23-1 is placed among ORFs of uncertain function. The CDR3 is CASSQSSRTGGDGAFF. The nucleotides are TGCGCCAGCAGTCAATCATCGCGAACAGGGGGCGATGGAGCTTTCTTT.